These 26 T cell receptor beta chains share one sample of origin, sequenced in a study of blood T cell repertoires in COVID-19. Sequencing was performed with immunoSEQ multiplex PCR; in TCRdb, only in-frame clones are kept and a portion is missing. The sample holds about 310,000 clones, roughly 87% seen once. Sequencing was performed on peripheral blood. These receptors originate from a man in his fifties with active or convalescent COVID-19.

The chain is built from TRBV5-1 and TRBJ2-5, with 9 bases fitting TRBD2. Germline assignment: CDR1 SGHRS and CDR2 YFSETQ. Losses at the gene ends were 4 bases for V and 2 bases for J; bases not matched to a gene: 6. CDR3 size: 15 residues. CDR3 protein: CASSASGTRQETQYF. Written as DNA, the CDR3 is TGCGCCAGCAGCGCTAGCGGGACACGGCAAGAGACCCAGTACTTC.

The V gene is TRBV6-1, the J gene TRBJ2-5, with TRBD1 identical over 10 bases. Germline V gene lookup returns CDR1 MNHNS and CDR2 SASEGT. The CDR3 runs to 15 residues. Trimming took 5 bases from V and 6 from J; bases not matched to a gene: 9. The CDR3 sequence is CASSSSRDRGKTQYF. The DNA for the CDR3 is TGTGCCAGCAGTTCTAGCCGGGACAGGGGAAAGACCCAGTACTTC.

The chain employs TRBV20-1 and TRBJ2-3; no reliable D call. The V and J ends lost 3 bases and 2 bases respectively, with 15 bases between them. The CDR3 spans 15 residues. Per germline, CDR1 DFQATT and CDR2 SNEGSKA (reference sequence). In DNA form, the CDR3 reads TGCAGTGCTAGTTCCGACAAAAGCTCCACAGATACGCAGTATTTT. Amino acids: CSASSDKSSTDTQYF.

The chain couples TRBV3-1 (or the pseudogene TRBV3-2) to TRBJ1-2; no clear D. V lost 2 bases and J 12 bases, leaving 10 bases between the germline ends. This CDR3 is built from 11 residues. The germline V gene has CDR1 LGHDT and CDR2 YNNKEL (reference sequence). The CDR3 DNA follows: TGTGCCAGCAGCCAATCCATTTCCCACACCTTC. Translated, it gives CASSQSISHTF.

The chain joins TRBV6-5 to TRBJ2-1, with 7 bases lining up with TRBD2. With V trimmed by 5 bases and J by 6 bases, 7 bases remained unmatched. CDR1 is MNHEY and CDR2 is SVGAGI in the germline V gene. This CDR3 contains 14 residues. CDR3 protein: CASSTGTTLNEQFF. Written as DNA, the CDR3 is TGTGCCAGCAGTACCGGGACTACCCTCAATGAGCAGTTCTTC.

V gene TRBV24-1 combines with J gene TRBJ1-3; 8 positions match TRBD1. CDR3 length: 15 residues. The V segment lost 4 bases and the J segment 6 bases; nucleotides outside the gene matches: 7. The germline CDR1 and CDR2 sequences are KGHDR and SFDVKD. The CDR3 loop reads CATSDPGQGENTIYF. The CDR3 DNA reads TGTGCCACCAGTGACCCCGGACAGGGCGAAAACACCATATATTTT.

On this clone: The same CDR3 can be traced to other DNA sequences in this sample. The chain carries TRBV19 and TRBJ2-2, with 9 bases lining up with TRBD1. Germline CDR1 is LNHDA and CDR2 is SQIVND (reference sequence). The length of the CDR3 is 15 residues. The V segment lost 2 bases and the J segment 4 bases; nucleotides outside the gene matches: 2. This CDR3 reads CASSILGQGTGELFF. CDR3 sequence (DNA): TGTGCCAGTAGTATACTGGGACAGGGCACCGGGGAGCTGTTTTTT.

The CDR3 nucleotides are TGTGCCAGCAGTGGGACAGGGGGCTATGGCTACACCTTC. Amino acid sequence: CASSGTGGYGYTF. This chain links TRBV2 with TRBJ1-2; 10 bases fit TRBD1. The CDR3 runs to 13 residues. The V segment lost 4 bases and the J segment 4 bases; nucleotides outside the gene matches: 0. Germline V gene data show CDR1 as SNHLY and CDR2 as FYNNEI.

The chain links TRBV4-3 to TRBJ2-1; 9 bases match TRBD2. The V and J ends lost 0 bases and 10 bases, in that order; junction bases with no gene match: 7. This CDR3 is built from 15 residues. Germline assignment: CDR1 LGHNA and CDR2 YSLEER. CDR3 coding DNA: TGCGCCAGCAGCCAAGATCTAGCGGGGCTTGGAGAGCAGTTCTTC. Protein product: CASSQDLAGLGEQFF.

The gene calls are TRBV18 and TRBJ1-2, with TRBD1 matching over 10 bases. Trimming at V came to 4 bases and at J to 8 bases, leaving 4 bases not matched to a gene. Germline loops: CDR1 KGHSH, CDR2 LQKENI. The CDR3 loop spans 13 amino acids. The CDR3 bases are TGTGCCAGCTCACAACTGACAGGGGGCGGCTACACCTTC. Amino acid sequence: CASSQLTGGGYTF.

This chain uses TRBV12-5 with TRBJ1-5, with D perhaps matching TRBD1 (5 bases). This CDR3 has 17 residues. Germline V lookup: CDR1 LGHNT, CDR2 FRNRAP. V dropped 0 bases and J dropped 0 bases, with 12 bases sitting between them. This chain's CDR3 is CASGLVRTTHSNQPQHF. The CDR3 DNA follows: TGTGCTAGTGGTTTGGTCCGGACAACCCATAGCAATCAGCCCCAGCATTTT.

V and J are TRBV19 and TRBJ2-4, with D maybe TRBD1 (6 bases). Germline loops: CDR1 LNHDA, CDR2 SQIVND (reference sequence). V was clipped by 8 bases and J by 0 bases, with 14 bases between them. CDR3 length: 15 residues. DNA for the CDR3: TGTGCCAGTTCCACAGGGCTCCTAGCCAAAAACATTCAGTACTTC. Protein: CASSTGLLAKNIQYF.

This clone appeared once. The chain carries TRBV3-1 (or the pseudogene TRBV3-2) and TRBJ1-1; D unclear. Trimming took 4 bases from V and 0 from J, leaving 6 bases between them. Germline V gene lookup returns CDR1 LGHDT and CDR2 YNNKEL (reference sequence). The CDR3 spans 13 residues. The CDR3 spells CASSPIMNTEAFF. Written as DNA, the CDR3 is TGTGCCAGCAGCCCTATTATGAACACTGAAGCTTTCTTT.

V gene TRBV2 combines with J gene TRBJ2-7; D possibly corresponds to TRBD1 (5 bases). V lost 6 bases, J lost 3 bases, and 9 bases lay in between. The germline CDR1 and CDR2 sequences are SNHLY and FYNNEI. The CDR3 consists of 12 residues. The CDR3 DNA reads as TGTGCCAGCAGATTAGACAGCTACGAGCAGTACTTC. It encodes CASRLDSYEQYF.

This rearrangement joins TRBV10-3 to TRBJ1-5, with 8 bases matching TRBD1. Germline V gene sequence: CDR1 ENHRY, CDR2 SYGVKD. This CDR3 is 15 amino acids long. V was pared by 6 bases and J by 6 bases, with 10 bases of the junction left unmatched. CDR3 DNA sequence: TGTGCCATCAGCCTCCAACAGGGGGGAGGTCAGCCCCAGCATTTT. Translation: CAISLQQGGGQPQHF.

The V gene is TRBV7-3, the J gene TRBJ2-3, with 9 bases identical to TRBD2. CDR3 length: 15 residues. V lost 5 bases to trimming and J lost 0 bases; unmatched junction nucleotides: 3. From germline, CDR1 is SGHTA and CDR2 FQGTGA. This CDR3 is CASSQRGASTDTQYF. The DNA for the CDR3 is TGTGCCAGCAGCCAGCGGGGGGCGAGCACAGATACGCAGTATTTT.

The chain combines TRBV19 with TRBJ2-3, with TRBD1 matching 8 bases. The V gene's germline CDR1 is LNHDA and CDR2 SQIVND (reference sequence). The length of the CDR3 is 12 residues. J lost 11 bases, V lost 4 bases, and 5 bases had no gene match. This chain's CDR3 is CASSTSGGGQYF. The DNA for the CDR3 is TGTGCCAGTAGTACCTCAGGGGGCGGGCAGTATTTT.

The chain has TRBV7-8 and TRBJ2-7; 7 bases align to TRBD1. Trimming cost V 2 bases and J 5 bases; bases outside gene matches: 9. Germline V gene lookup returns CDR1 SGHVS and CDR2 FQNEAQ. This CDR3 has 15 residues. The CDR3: CASSLRQGIPHEQYF. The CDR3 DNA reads TGTGCCAGCAGCTTAAGACAGGGAATCCCCCACGAGCAGTACTTC.

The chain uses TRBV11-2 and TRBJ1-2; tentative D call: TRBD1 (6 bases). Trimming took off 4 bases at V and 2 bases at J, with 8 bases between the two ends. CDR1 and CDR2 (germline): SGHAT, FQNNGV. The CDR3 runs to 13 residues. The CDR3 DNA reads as TGTGCCAGCAGCTCCGGACAGAACTATGGCTACACCTTC. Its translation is CASSSGQNYGYTF.

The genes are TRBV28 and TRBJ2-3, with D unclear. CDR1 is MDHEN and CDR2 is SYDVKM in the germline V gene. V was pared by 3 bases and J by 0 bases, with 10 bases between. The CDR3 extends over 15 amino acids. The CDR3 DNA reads TGTGCCAGCAGTTTGAGAGAGTCTAGCACAGATACGCAGTATTTT. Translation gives CASSLRESSTDTQYF. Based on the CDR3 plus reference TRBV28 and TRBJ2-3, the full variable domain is DVKVTQSSRYLVKRTGEKVFLECVQDMDHENMFWYRQDPGLGLRLIYFSYDVKMKEKGDIPEGYSVSREKKERFSLILESASTNQTSMYLCASSLRESSTDTQYFGPGTRLTVL.

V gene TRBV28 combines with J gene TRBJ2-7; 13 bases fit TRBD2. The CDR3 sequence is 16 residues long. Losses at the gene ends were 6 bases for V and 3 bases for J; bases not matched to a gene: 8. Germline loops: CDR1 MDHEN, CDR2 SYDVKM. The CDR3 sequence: CASRATGLAGLYEQYF. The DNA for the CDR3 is TGTGCCAGCAGAGCTACGGGACTAGCGGGGCTCTACGAGCAGTACTTC.

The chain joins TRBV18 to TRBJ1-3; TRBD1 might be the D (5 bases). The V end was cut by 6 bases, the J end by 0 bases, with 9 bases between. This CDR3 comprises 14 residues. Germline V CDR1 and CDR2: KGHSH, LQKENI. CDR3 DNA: TGTGCCAGCTCGGCAGGGCTCTCTGGAAACACCATATATTTT. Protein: CASSAGLSGNTIYF.

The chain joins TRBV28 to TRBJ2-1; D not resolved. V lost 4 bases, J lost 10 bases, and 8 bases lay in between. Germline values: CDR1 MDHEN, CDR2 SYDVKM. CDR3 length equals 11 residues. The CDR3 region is CASSWSREQFF. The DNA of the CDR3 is TGTGCCAGCAGTTGGAGTCGGGAGCAGTTCTTC.

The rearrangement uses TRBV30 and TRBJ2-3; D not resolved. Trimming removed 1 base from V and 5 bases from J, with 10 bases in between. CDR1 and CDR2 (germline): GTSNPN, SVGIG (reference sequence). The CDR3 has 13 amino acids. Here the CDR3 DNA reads TGTGCCTGGAGTGCCCGCCGCGAAGATACGCAGTATTTT. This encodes CAWSARREDTQYF. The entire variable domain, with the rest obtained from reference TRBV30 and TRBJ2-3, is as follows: SQTIHQWPATLVQPVGSPLSLECTVEGTSNPNLYWYRQAAGRGLQLLFYSVGIGQISSEVPQNLSASRPQDRQFILSSKKLLLSDSGFYLCAWSARREDTQYFGPGTRLTVL.

As DNA, the CDR3 is TGTGCCTGGAGTACAGGGGAATACACTGAAGCTTTCTTT. It codes for CAWSTGEYTEAFF. The V and J genes are TRBV30 and TRBJ1-1; 7 bases map to TRBD1. The V gene end was trimmed by 2 bases and the J gene end by 3 bases; junction bases not matched to a gene: 3. The CDR3 is made up of 13 amino acids. Germline V CDR1 and CDR2: GTSNPN, SVGIG (reference sequence).

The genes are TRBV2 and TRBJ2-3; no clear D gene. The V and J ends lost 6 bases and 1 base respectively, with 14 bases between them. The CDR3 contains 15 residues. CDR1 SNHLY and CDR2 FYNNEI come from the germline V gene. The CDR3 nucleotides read TGTGCCAGCAGGATGGCTATTCGGGGCACAGATACGCAGTATTTT. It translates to CASRMAIRGTDTQYF.